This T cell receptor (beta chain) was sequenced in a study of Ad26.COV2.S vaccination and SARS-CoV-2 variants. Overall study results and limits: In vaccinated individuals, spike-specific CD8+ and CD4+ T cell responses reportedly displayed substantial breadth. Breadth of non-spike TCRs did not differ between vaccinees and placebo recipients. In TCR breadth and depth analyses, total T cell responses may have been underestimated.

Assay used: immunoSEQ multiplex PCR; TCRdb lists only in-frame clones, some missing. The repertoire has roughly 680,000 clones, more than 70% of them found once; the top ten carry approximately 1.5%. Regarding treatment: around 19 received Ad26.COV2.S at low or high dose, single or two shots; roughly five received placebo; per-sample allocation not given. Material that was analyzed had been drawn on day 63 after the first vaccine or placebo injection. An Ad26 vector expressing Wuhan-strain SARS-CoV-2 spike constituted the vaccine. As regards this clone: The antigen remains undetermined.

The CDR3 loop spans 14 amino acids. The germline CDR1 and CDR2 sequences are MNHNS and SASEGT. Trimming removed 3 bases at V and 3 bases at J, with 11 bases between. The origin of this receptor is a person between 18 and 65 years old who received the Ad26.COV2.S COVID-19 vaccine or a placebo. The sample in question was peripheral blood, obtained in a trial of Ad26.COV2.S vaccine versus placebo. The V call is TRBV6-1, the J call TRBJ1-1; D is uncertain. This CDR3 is CASSDRSYYTEAFF. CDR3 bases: TGTGCCAGCAGTGACAGGTCGTATTACACTGAAGCTTTCTTT.